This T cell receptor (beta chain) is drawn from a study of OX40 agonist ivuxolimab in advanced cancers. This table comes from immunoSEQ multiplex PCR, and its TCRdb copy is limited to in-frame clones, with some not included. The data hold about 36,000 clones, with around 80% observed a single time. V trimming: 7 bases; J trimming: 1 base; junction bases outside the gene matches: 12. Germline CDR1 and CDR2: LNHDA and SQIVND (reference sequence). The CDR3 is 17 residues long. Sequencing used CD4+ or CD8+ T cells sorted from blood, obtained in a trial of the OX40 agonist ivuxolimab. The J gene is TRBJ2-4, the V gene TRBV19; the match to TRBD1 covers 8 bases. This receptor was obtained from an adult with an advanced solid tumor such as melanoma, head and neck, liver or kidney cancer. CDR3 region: CASIPDREEMAKNIQYF. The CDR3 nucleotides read TGTGCCAGTATCCCGGACAGGGAGGAGATGGCCAAAAACATTCAGTACTTC.